What follows are 30 T cell receptor beta chains derived from one specimen sequenced in a study of control samples from healthy donors and cancer patients. TCRdb's table, derived via immunoSEQ multiplex PCR, lists solely in-frame clones and lacks some. The sample includes about 200,000 clones. The sample was blood. Every receptor here comes from a woman in her twenties or thirties in good health.

The chain uses TRBV14 and TRBJ1-1; no clear D gene. Trimming took 4 bases from V and 3 from J, leaving 9 bases between them. The germline V gene has CDR1 SGHDN and CDR2 FVKESK. CDR3 length: 13 residues. The CDR3 nucleotides read TGTGCCAGCAGCCGATCGAAGGACACTGAAGCTTTCTTT. Translated, it gives CASSRSKDTEAFF.

The DNA of the CDR3 is TGTGCCAGCAGTTCAGGGGGCGCGATGCAGCCCCAGCATTTT. Translation: CASSSGGAMQPQHF. This chain joins TRBV6-5 and TRBJ1-5, with TRBD1 matching 8 bases. The CDR3 spans 14 residues. J was trimmed by 7 bases and V by 4 bases; bases with no gene match: 6. Germline V gene lookup returns CDR1 MNHEY and CDR2 SVGAGI.

The V call is TRBV19, the J call TRBJ1-5; D not resolved. The ends were cut back, 4 bases at V and 0 bases at J, with 7 bases in the middle. Germline values: CDR1 LNHDA, CDR2 SQIVND (reference sequence). CDR3 length: 14 residues. In DNA, the CDR3 is TGTGCCAGTAGTAATCCGTATAGCAATCAGCCCCAGCATTTT. The encoded protein is CASSNPYSNQPQHF.

As to this clone: Other DNA sequences within the sample encode an identical CDR3. V usage is TRBV3-1 (or the pseudogene TRBV3-2) and J usage is TRBJ2-7; D remains unclear. V lost 3 bases and J lost 6, with 9 bases in between. In germline, CDR1 is LGHDT, CDR2 YNNKEL (reference sequence). There are 12 residues in the CDR3. Written as DNA, the CDR3 is TGTGCCAGCAGCCAGGTGGGTGGCGAGCAGTACTTC. Translated, it gives CASSQVGGEQYF.

The V and J genes are TRBV6-4 and TRBJ2-2, with 7 bases matching TRBD2. Germline V lookup: CDR1 MRHNA, CDR2 SNTAGT. Losses at the gene ends were 2 bases for V and 0 bases for J; bases not matched to a gene: 0. There are 15 residues in the CDR3. The CDR3 is CASSDAGANTGELFF. The CDR3 nucleotides are TGTGCCAGCAGTGACGCGGGGGCGAACACCGGGGAGCTGTTTTTT.

The genes are TRBV4-2 and TRBJ2-5; 12 positions match TRBD2. Germline V CDR1 and CDR2: LGHNA, YNFKEQ. Trimming cost V 7 bases and J 1 base; bases outside gene matches: 7. The CDR3 is made up of 16 amino acids. CDR3 sequence reads: CASTRGTSGPQETQYF. DNA of the CDR3: TGTGCCAGCACCCGGGGGACTAGCGGGCCCCAAGAGACCCAGTACTTC.

V is TRBV6-6 and J is TRBJ2-1; the D is unclear. Trimming took 6 bases from V and 4 from J, leaving 10 bases between them. This CDR3 is built from 13 residues. The germline V gene encodes CDR1 MNHNY and CDR2 SVGAGI (reference sequence). The CDR3 sequence: CASSQTKYNEQFF. The CDR3, as DNA: TGTGCCAGCAGCCAAACAAAGTACAATGAGCAGTTCTTC.

The chain combines TRBV28 with TRBJ1-1; TRBD1 matches at 7 bases. Per the germline V gene, CDR1 is MDHEN and CDR2 is SYDVKM. The CDR3 runs to 13 residues. The junction had 3 bases not matched to a gene; V was cut back by 4 bases and J by 4 bases. CDR3 amino acids: CASSYQGGTEAFF. The CDR3 region has the DNA TGTGCCAGCAGTTATCAGGGGGGCACTGAAGCTTTCTTT.

This chain links TRBV11-2 with TRBJ2-2; D gene uncertain. Looked up from germline, CDR1 is SGHAT and CDR2 is FQNNGV. The CDR3 loop spans 13 amino acids. Trimming took 3 bases from V and 8 from J, leaving 10 bases between them. DNA of the CDR3: TGTGCCAGCAGCTTCCCCTACCGTGGGGAGCTGTTTTTT. Translated: CASSFPYRGELFF. Looking up the rest from reference TRBV11-2 and TRBJ2-2 gives the full variable domain: EAGVAQSPRYKIIEKRQSVAFWCNPISGHATLYWYQQILGQGPKLLIQFQNNGVVDDSQLPKDRFSAERLKGVDSTLKIQPAKLEDSAVYLCASSFPYRGELFFGEGSRLTVL.

The V and J genes are TRBV28 and TRBJ1-5; D uncertain. Looked up from germline, CDR1 is MDHEN and CDR2 is SYDVKM. With 3 bases removed from V and 3 bases from J, the gap between germline ends came to 9 bases. The CDR3 consists of 14 residues. The CDR3 DNA is TGTGCCAGCAGTTTCGGCTTTAACAATCAGCCCCAGCATTTT. This sequence encodes CASSFGFNNQPQHF.

The chain employs TRBV7-6 and TRBJ2-5; 8 bases map to TRBD1. The CDR3 covers 13 residues. Germline CDR1 reads SGHVS; CDR2 reads FNYEAQ. Trimming at V came to 4 bases and at J to 5 bases, leaving 3 bases not matched to a gene. The CDR3 DNA reads as TGTGCCAGCAGCTGGACAGGGACCGAGACCCAGTACTTC. It is translated as CASSWTGTETQYF.

The chain uses TRBV12-3 or TRBV12-4 and TRBJ1-2; 7 bases align to TRBD1. This CDR3 has 11 residues. J was trimmed by 5 bases and V by 6 bases; bases with no gene match: 0. CDR3 region: CASSRGYGYTF. The CDR3, as DNA: TGTGCCAGCAGCAGGGGGTATGGCTACACCTTC.

V and J are TRBV6-5 and TRBJ2-7; 8 positions match TRBD1. This CDR3 is 14 amino acids long. V was pared by 2 bases and J by 4 bases, with 4 bases of the junction left unmatched. Germline CDR1 MNHEY, CDR2 SVGAGI. The CDR3 reads CASSYGTGGYEQYF. DNA for the CDR3: TGTGCCAGCAGTTACGGTACAGGGGGGTACGAGCAGTACTTC.

Concerning this clone: This same CDR3 is encoded by further DNA sequences in the sample. The DNA for the CDR3 is TGTGCCAGCAGTTTGTCGGGTAGCAATCAGCCCCAGCATTTT. The encoded protein is CASSLSGSNQPQHF. This chain uses TRBV27 with TRBJ1-5; D remains ambiguous. The CDR3 loop spans 14 amino acids. Germline assignment: CDR1 MNHEY and CDR2 SMNVEV (reference sequence). The germline V and J ends were trimmed by 3 bases and 0 bases, with 6 bases remaining between them.

This chain connects TRBV18 to TRBJ1-1, with a tentative D call TRBD1 (5 bases). Trimming shortened V by 2 bases and J by 5 bases, and 12 bases separated the two germline ends. The germline V gene has CDR1 KGHSH and CDR2 LQKENI. The CDR3 runs 14 residues. The CDR3 loop is CASSPGEEGTEAFF. Here the CDR3 DNA reads TGTGCCAGCTCACCAGGGGAGGAGGGGACTGAAGCTTTCTTT. The variable domain in full, with the rest retrieved from reference TRBV18 and TRBJ1-1, is NAGVMQNPRHLVRRRGQEARLRCSPMKGHSHVYWYRQLPEEGLKFMVYLQKENIIDESGMPKERFSAEFPKEGPSILRIQQVVRGDSAAYFCASSPGEEGTEAFFGQGTRLTVV.

The genes are TRBV19 and TRBJ2-7; 9 nucleotides line up with TRBD2. CDR3 length equals 15 residues. Per the germline V gene, CDR1 is LNHDA and CDR2 is SQIVND (reference sequence). The J segment lost 5 bases and the V segment lost 4 bases, leaving 9 bases of the junction unmatched. CDR3 sequence reads: CASSSSGGKPDEQYF. The DNA for the CDR3 is TGTGCCAGTAGTAGTAGCGGGGGCAAACCGGACGAGCAGTACTTC. Combining the CDR3 with reference TRBV19 and TRBJ2-7 gives the whole variable domain DGGITQSPKYLFRKEGQNVTLSCEQNLNHDAMYWYRQDPGQGLRLIYYSQIVNDFQKGDIAEGYSVSREKKESFPLTVTSAQKNPTAFYLCASSSSGGKPDEQYFGPGTRLTVT.

J is TRBJ1-5 and V is TRBV28, with 11 bases fitting TRBD1. The CDR3 totals 13 residues. Germline CDR1 MDHEN, CDR2 SYDVKM. J gave up 6 bases and V 8 bases, and 3 bases lay outside the gene matches. The CDR3 DNA reads as TGTGCCAGCTGGGACAGGGGGGTTCAGCCCCAGCATTTT. Protein: CASWDRGVQPQHF. Full variable domain (remainder filled in from reference TRBV28 and TRBJ1-5): DVKVTQSSRYLVKRTGEKVFLECVQDMDHENMFWYRQDPGLGLRLIYFSYDVKMKEKGDIPEGYSVSREKKERFSLILESASTNQTSMYLCASWDRGVQPQHFGDGTRLSIL.

On this clone itself: At one of its ends the junction is not consistent with the germline gene, which may arise from a read error. The chain employs TRBV20-1 and TRBJ1-6; D is possibly TRBD1 (5 bases). CDR1 DFQATT and CDR2 SNEGSKA come from the germline V gene (reference sequence). The CDR3 totals 11 residues. The CDR3 loop is CSARPREVLCF. The CDR3 nucleotides are TGCAGTGCTAGGCCCAGGGAGGTTTTGTGCTTT.

V is TRBV5-1 and J is TRBJ1-2, with a tentative D call TRBD1 (5 bases). Per germline, CDR1 SGHRS and CDR2 YFSETQ. The CDR3 has 14 amino acids. Trimming stripped 5 bases from V and 0 bases from J, with 11 bases between. The CDR3 DNA reads TGCGCCAGCAGGCAGGGCCTTTCTAACTATGGCTACACCTTC. This sequence encodes CASRQGLSNYGYTF.

The chain is built from TRBV16 and TRBJ1-1; D remains unclear. V was trimmed by 1 base and J by 1 base, leaving 4 bases between them. Germline assignment: CDR1 KGHSY and CDR2 FQNENV. CDR3 length: 13 amino acids. CDR3 residues: CASSQFWNTEAFF. The CDR3 bases are TGTGCCAGCAGCCAATTTTGGAACACTGAAGCTTTCTTT.

The V gene is TRBV7-3, the J gene TRBJ1-1, with a possible D match to TRBD1 (5 bases). V was clipped by 5 bases and J by 1 base, with 8 bases between them. Per the germline V gene, CDR1 is SGHTA and CDR2 is FQGTGA. The CDR3 spans 13 residues. The chain's CDR3 is CASSTQENTEAFF. CDR3 bases: TGTGCCAGCAGCACACAGGAGAACACTGAAGCTTTCTTT.

The chain uses TRBV25-1 and TRBJ2-7; 11 bases match TRBD1. This CDR3 comprises 17 residues. CDR1 and CDR2 (germline): MGHDK, SYGVNS. The V segment lost 1 base and the J segment 7 bases; nucleotides outside the gene matches: 12. The CDR3 bases are TGTGCCAGCAGTGAATGGTCCTGGACAGGGGGCGCGGGGGAGCAGTACTTC. It encodes CASSEWSWTGGAGEQYF.

CDR3 in amino acids: CASSLLSRLSTDTQYF. The CDR3 region has the DNA TGTGCCAGCAGTTTACTGAGCAGACTTAGCACAGATACGCAGTATTTT. The rearrangement links TRBV28 to TRBJ2-3; no reliable D call. Germline V CDR1 and CDR2: MDHEN, SYDVKM. The CDR3 has 16 residues. Trimming stripped 2 bases from V and 0 bases from J, with 12 bases between.

The V and J genes are TRBV14 and TRBJ1-2; the D gene is possibly TRBD1 (5 bases). Trimming removed 2 bases from V and 8 bases from J, with 15 bases in between. This CDR3 is 14 amino acids long. Germline CDR1 reads SGHDN; CDR2 reads FVKESK. The chain's CDR3 is CASSQTQGLKGYTF. CDR3 sequence (DNA): TGTGCCAGCAGCCAAACGCAGGGATTAAAGGGCTACACCTTC.

CDR3 nucleotides: TGTGCCAGCAGTGGCCGGGACATCCACCGGGGAGGCTCTGGAAACACCATATATTTT. As protein: CASSGRDIHRGGSGNTIYF. This chain uses TRBV27 with TRBJ1-3, with D perhaps TRBD1 (6 bases). Trimming took off 5 bases at V and 0 bases at J, with 23 bases between the two ends. Germline lookup yields CDR1 MNHEY and CDR2 SMNVEV (reference sequence). The CDR3 contains 19 residues.

The J gene is TRBJ1-3, the V gene TRBV9; 7 nucleotides match TRBD1. CDR3 length: 17 amino acids. Looked up from germline, CDR1 is SGDLS and CDR2 is YYNGEE. Unmatched junction bases numbered 13, after V lost 4 bases and J lost 3 bases. The CDR3 here is CASSPSTGKRGGNTIYF. Written as DNA, the CDR3 is TGTGCCAGCAGCCCCTCGACAGGGAAAAGGGGTGGAAACACCATATATTTT.

The chain employs TRBV2 and TRBJ1-2, with no clear D. Germline V gene data show CDR1 as SNHLY and CDR2 as FYNNEI. Trimming took off 5 bases at V and 1 base at J, with 5 bases between the two ends. The length of the CDR3 is 12 residues. The CDR3 sequence: CASSSINYGYTF. The DNA for the CDR3 is TGTGCCAGCAGTTCTATTAACTATGGCTACACCTTC.

The rearrangement links TRBV28 to TRBJ1-2; weak D call: TRBD1 (6 bases). The CDR3 is 14 residues long. V shed 6 bases and J shed 2 bases, with 13 bases lying between them. Germline-derived CDR1 and CDR2 are MDHEN and SYDVKM. CDR3 sequence: CASRLPTGNYGYTF. CDR3 nucleotide sequence: TGTGCCAGCAGACTTCCGACAGGCAACTATGGCTACACCTTC.

The J gene is TRBJ1-2, the V gene TRBV30, with D possibly TRBD1 on 6 matching bases. V dropped 1 base and J dropped 4 bases, with 10 bases sitting between them. The CDR3 sequence is 13 residues long. Germline V gene sequence: CDR1 GTSNPN, CDR2 SVGIG (reference sequence). The CDR3 sequence is CAWSEVGGYGYTF. The CDR3 DNA reads TGTGCCTGGAGTGAAGTAGGGGGCTATGGCTACACCTTC.

V gene TRBV2 combines with J gene TRBJ1-5; no definite D call. CDR1 is SNHLY and CDR2 is FYNNEI in the germline V gene. The CDR3 extends over 12 amino acids. V was clipped by 4 bases and J by 4 bases, with 5 bases between them. In DNA form, the CDR3 reads TGTGCCAGCAGTGCTTATAATCAGCCCCAGCATTTT. As protein: CASSAYNQPQHF.